The sequence of this TCR beta chain was determined in a study of T-cell memory formation after mild COVID-19. TCRdb ran MiXCR on the 5' RACE reads and lists one entry per CDR3 protein. Counted here are about 260,000 distinct CDR3 sequences, about 16% occurring once; the ten biggest clones make up approximately 23%. In this sample, this clonotype turned up a few times. V shed 6 bases and J 2 bases; nucleotides not matched to a gene: 9. Germline V gene data show CDR1 as MNHNS and CDR2 as SASEGT. The CDR3 runs 16 residues. Sequenced material: PBMCs or a T cell subset sorted from them (not recorded which). The gene calls are TRBV6-1 and TRBJ1-5, with 8 bases aligning to TRBD1. The clonotype comes from a man aged 18 to 30 who had mild COVID-19 (a few samples of this study predate the infection). Cell type and time point are not known. The DNA for the CDR3 is TGTGCCAGCAGAGGTACCACAGGGGGAGGCAATCAGCCCCAGCATTTT. This translates into CASRGTTGGGNQPQHF.